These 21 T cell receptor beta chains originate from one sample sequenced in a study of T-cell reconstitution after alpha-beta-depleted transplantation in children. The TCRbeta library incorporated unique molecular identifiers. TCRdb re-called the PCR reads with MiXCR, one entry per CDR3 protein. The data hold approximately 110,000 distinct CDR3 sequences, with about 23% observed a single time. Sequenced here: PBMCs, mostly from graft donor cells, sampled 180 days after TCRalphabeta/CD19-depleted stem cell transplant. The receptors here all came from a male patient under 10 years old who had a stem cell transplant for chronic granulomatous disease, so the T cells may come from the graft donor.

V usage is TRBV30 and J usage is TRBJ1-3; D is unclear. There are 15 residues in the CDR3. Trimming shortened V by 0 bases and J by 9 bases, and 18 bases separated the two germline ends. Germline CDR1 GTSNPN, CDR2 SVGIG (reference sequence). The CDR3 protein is CAWSVLLNTGGTIYF. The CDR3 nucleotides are TGTGCCTGGAGTGTACTCCTTAACACCGGAGGCACCATATATTTT.

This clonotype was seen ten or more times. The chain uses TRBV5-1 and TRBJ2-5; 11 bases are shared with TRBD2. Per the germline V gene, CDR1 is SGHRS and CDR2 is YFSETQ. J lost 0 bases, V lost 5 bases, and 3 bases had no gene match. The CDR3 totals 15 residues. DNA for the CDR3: TGCGCCAGCAGTTCGGGACTAGCGGACCAAGAGACCCAGTACTTC. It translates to CASSSGLADQETQYF.

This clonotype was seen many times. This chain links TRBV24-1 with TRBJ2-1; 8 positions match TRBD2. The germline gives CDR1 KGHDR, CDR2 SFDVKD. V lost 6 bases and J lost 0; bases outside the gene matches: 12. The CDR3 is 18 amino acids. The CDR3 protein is CATSPTGLAGHSYNEQFF. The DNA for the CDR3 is TGTGCCACCAGTCCAACAGGGCTAGCGGGCCACTCCTACAATGAGCAGTTCTTC.

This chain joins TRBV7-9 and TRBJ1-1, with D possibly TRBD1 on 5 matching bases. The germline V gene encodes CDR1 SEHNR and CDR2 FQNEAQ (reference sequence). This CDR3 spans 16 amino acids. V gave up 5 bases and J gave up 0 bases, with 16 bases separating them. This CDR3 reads CASSPRGTAMNTEAFF. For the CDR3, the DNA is TGTGCCAGCAGCCCACGAGGGACTGCAATGAACACTGAAGCTTTCTTT. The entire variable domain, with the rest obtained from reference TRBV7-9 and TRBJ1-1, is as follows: DTGVSQNPRHKITKRGQNVTFRCDPISEHNRLYWYRQTLGQGPEFLTYFQNEAQLEKSRLLSDRFSAERPKGSFSTLEIQRTEQGDSAMYLCASSPRGTAMNTEAFFGQGTRLTVV.

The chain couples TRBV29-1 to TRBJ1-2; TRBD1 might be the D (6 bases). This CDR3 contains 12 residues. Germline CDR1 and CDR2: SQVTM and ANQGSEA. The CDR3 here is CIATGTNYGYTF. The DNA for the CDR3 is TGCATCGCCACAGGGACTAACTATGGCTACACCTTC.

CDR3 sequence: CASSSNSGNPKGGELFF. The CDR3 nucleotides read TGTGCCAGCAGTTCTAATAGCGGGAACCCCAAGGGCGGGGAGCTGTTTTTT. J is TRBJ2-2 and V is TRBV7-6; TRBD2 matches 8 bases. Germline CDR1 SGHVS, CDR2 FNYEAQ. The J segment lost 7 bases and the V segment lost 6 bases, leaving 16 bases of the junction unmatched. The CDR3 has 17 amino acids.

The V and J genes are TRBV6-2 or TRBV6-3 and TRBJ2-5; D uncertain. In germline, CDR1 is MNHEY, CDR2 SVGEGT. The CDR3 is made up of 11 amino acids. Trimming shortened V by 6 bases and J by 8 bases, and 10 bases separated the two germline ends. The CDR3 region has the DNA TGTGCCAGCAGCGAGCTAGGTACCCAGTACTTC. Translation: CASSELGTQYF.

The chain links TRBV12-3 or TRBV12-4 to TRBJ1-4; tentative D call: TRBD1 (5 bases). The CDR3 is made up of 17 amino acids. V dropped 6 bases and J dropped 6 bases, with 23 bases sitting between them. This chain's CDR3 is CASRLNRDARADEKLFF. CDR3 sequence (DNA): TGTGCCAGCAGGTTAAATCGGGACGCCCGGGCGGATGAAAAACTGTTTTTT.

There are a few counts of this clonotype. The CDR3 region is CASSPLRTESEQYF. As DNA, the CDR3 is TGTGCCAGCTCACCTCTTCGGACTGAGTCCGAGCAGTACTTC. This sequence joins TRBV18 and TRBJ2-7; TRBD2 is a possible D gene (5 bases). The CDR3 has 14 residues. The V gene's germline CDR1 is KGHSH and CDR2 LQKENI. V lost 3 bases and J lost 6, with 15 bases in between.

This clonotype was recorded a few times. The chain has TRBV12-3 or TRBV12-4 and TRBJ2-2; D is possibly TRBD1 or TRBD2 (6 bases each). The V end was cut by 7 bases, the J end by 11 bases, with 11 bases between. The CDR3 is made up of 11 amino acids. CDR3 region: CASTGGRELFF. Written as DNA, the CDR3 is TGTGCCAGCACCGGGGGCAGAGAGCTGTTTTTT.

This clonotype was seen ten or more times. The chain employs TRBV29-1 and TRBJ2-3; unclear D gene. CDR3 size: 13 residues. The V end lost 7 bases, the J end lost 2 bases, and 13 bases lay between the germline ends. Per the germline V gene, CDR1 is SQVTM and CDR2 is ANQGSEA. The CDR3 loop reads CSADFLNTDTQYF. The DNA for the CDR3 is TGCAGCGCCGATTTCCTCAACACAGATACGCAGTATTTT.

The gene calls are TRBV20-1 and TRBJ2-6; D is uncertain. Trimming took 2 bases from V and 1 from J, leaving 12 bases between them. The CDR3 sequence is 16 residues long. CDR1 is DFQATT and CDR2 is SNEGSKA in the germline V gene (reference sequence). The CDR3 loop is CSARFTYGSGANVLTF. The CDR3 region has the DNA TGCAGTGCTAGATTCACGTACGGATCTGGGGCCAACGTCCTGACTTTC.

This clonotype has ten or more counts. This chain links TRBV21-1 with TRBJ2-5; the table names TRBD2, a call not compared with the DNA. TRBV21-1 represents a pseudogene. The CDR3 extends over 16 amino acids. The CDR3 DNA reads TGTGCCAGCAGCCCCCCCCGACTAGCGGATCAAGAGACCCAGTACTTC. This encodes CASSPPRLADQETQYF.

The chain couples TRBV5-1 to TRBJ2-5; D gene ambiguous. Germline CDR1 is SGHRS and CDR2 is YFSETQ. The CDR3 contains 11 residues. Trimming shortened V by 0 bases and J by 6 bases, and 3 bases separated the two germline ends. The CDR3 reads CASSLGQTQYF. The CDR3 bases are TGCGCCAGCAGCTTGGGGCAGACCCAGTACTTC.

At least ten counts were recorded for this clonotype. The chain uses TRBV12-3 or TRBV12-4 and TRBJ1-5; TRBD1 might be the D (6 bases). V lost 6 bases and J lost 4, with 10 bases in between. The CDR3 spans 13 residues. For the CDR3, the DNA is TGTGCCAGCAGCCTCGACAGGAATCAGCCCCAGCATTTT. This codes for CASSLDRNQPQHF.

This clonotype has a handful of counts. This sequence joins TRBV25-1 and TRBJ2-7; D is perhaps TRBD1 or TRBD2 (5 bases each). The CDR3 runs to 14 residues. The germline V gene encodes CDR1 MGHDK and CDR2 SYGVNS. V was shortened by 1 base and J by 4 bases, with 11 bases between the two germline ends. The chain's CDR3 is CASSEFGTAYEQYF. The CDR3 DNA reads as TGTGCCAGCAGTGAATTCGGGACGGCATACGAGCAGTACTTC.

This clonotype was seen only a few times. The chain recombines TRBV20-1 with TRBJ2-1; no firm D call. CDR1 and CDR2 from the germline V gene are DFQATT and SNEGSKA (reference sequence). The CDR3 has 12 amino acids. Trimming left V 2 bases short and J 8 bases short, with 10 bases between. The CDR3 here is CSARFISDEQFF. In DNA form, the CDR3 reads TGCAGTGCTAGATTCATCTCGGATGAGCAGTTCTTC.

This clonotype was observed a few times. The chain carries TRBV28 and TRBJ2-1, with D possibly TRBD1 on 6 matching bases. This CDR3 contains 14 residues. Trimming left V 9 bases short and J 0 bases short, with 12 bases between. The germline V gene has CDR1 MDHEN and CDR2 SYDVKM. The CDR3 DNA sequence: TGTGCCAGTACCGACAGGAGCTCCTACAATGAGCAGTTCTTC. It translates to CASTDRSSYNEQFF.

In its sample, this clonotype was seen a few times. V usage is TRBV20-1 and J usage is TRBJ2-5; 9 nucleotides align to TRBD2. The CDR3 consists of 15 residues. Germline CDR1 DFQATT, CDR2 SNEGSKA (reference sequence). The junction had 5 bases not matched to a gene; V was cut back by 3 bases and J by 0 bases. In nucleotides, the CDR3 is TGCAGTGCTAGGGTGCTAGCGGGATACCAAGAGACCCAGTACTTC. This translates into CSARVLAGYQETQYF.

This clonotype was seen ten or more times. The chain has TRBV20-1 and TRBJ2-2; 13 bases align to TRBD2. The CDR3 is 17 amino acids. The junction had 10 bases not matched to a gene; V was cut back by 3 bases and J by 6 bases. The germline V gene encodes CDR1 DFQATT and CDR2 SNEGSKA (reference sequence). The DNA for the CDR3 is TGCAGTGCTAGCGAACTAGCGGGAGGGGGGGTGGCCGGGGAGCTGTTTTTT. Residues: CSASELAGGGVAGELFF.

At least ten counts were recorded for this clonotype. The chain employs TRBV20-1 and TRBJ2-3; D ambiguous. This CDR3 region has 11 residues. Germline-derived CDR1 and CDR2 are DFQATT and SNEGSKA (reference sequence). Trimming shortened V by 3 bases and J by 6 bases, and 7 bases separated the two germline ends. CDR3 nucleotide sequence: TGCAGTGCTAGGTTGGGGGATACGCAGTATTTT. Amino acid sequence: CSARLGDTQYF.